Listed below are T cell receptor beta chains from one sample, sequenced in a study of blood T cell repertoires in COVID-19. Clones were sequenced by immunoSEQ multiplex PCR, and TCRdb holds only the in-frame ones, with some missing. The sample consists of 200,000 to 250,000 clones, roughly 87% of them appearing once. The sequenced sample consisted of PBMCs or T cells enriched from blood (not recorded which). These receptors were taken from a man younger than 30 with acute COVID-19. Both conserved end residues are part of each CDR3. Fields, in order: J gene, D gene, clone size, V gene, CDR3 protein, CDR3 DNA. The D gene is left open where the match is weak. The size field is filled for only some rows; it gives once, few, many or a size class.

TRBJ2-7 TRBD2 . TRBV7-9 CASSGEGSSYEQYF TGTGCCAGCAGCGGGGAGGGCAGCTCCTACGAGCAGTACTTC
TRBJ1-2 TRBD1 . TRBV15 CATSRGQLYGYTF TGTGCCACCAGCAGGGGACAGCTCTATGGCTACACCTTC
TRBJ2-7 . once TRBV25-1 CASSEGQETYEQYF TGTGCCAGCAGTGAGGGGCAGGAAACCTACGAGCAGTACTTC
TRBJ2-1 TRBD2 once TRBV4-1 CASSQIAGTRYNEQFF TGCGCCAGCAGCCAAATAGCGGGGACCCGCTACAATGAGCAGTTCTTC
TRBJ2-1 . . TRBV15 CATSRAHGGVQFF TGTGCCACCAGCAGAGCTCACGGGGGAGTTCAGTTCTTC
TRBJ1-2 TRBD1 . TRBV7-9 CASSWDSGDYGYTF TGTGCCAGCAGCTGGGACAGCGGCGACTATGGCTACACCTTC
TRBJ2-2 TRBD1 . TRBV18 CASSPPGQGGTGELFF TGTGCCAGCTCACCACCGGGACAGGGGGGCACCGGGGAGCTGTTTTTT
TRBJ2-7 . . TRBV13 CASSLVDYVALGTPYEQYF TGTGCCAGCAGCTTAGTCGATTACGTGGCTCTCGGGACTCCCTACGAGCAGTACTTC
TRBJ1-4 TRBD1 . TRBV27 CASSYRQGAEKLFF TGTGCCAGCAGTTATCGACAGGGGGCTGAAAAACTGTTTTTT
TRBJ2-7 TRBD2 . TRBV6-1 CASSEGLADYEQYF TGTGCCAGCAGTGAGGGACTAGCGGACTACGAGCAGTACTTC
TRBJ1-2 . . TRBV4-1 CASSQEGANYGYTF TGCGCCAGCAGCCAAGAGGGGGCAAACTATGGCTACACCTTC
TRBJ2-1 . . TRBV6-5 CASSLVGQNEQFF TGTGCCAGCTCACTAGTAGGGCAGAATGAGCAGTTCTTC
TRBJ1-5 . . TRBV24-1 CATSDPRGGNQPQHF TGTGCCACCAGTGATCCCAGGGGAGGCAATCAGCCCCAGCATTTT
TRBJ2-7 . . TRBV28 CASTQAFGGYEQYF TGTGCCAGCACCCAAGCCTTCGGTGGCTACGAGCAGTACTTC
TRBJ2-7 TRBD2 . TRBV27 CASSGQTTSGRLPYEQYF TGTGCCAGCTCTGGACAGACCACTAGCGGGAGACTCCCCTACGAGCAGTACTTC
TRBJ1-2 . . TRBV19 CASSIVSSTEGVTDGYTF TGTGCCAGTAGTATTGTGAGCTCAACTGAAGGGGTTACGGATGGCTACACCTTC
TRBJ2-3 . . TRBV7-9 CASTTSGFITDTQYF TGTGCCAGCACCACCTCGGGATTTATAACGGATACGCAGTATTTT
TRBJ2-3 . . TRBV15 CATSRVRERPDTQYF TGTGCCACCAGCAGAGTCCGAGAGAGGCCAGATACGCAGTATTTT
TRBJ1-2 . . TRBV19 CASSMGGSGYTF TGTGCCAGTAGTATGGGGGGGAGCGGCTACACCTTC
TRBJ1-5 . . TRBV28 CASSLSDRSQHF TGTGCCAGCAGTTTATCTGACAGGTCCCAGCATTTT
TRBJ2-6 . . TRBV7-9 CASSSRTAQRDSGANVLTF TGTGCCAGCAGCTCCAGGACAGCCCAGCGCGACTCTGGGGCCAACGTCCTGACTTTC
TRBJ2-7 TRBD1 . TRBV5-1 CASRQTGGVSNEQYF TGCGCCAGCCGCCAAACAGGGGGCGTTAGTAACGAGCAGTACTTC
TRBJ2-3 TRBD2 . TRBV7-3 CASSFLAGGYDTQYF TGTGCCAGCAGCTTCTTAGCGGGAGGCTACGATACGCAGTATTTT
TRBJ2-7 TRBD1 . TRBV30 CAWSRTGVYEQYF TGTGCCTGGAGTAGGACAGGAGTTTACGAGCAGTACTTC
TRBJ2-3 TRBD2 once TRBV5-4 CASRTSGSTDTQYF TGTGCCAGCAGGACTAGCGGGAGCACAGATACGCAGTATTTT
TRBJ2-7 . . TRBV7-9 CASSTLLRGRSIYEQYF TGTGCCAGCAGCACCCTCCTACGTGGGAGGAGTATCTACGAGCAGTACTTC
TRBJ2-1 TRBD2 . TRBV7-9 CASSPAGVSDEQFF TGTGCCAGCAGCCCCGCGGGAGTCAGCGATGAGCAGTTCTTC
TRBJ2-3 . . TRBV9 CASSVGGSRFGTDTQYF TGTGCCAGCAGCGTAGGCGGTAGCAGATTCGGCACAGATACGCAGTATTTT
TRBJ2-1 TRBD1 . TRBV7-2 CASSSPGQFEFF TGTGCCAGCAGCTCCCCGGGACAGTTCGAGTTCTTC